These 17 T cell receptor beta chains came from one sample sequenced in a study of T cells in Graves' hyperthyroidism and ophthalmopathy. What was amplified from RNA transcripts were TCR beta CDR3 regions. HTBI primers were employed in a first-round RT-PCR of the TCR CDR3. MiXCR, applied by TCRdb to the multiplex PCR reads, yields one record per CDR3 protein. The sample holds 350,000 or so distinct CDR3 sequences, roughly a sixth seen once. The sequenced sample consisted of blood. Source of these receptors: a woman in her 30s with Graves' hyperthyroidism that later progressed to Graves' ophthalmopathy.

This clonotype showed up many times. This chain joins TRBV20-1 and TRBJ2-3; TRBD2 aligns across 10 bases. This CDR3 has 19 residues. Unmatched junction bases numbered 14, after V lost 0 bases and J lost 2 bases. Germline lookup yields CDR1 DFQATT and CDR2 SNEGSKA (reference sequence). Here the CDR3 reads CSARDHTSGAGPYTDTQYF. CDR3 DNA: TGCAGTGCTAGAGATCACACTAGCGGGGCGGGTCCCTACACAGATACGCAGTATTTT.

V usage is TRBV6-5 and J usage is TRBJ1-1; unclear D gene. The ends were cut back, 0 bases at V and 1 base at J, with 12 bases in the middle. The CDR3 is 16 residues long. The germline V gene encodes CDR1 MNHEY and CDR2 SVGAGI. The CDR3 DNA sequence: TGTGCCAGCAGTTACTCGAATCTAGCCTCGAACACTGAAGCTTTCTTT. Translation: CASSYSNLASNTEAFF.

The table lists this clonotype with many counts. This rearrangement joins TRBV6-2 or TRBV6-3 to TRBJ2-7; a possible D gene is TRBD2 (6 bases). Looked up from germline, CDR1 is MNHEY and CDR2 is SVGEGT. The ends were cut back, 7 bases at V and 2 bases at J, with 21 bases in the middle. The length of the CDR3 is 16 residues. CDR3 coding DNA: TGTGCCAGCAAAAGGGGTGCGGGACTTGACACCTACGAGCAGTACTTC. Its translation is CASKRGAGLDTYEQYF.

In this sample, this clonotype turned up a few times. The rearrangement uses TRBV5-1 and TRBJ2-2, with a possible D match to TRBD1 (6 bases). This CDR3 has 15 amino acids. Germline CDR1 SGHRS, CDR2 YFSETQ. V lost 3 bases, J lost 1 base, and 10 bases lay in between. In nucleotides, the CDR3 is TGCGCCAGCAGCTCCCAGGGACAGAACACCGGGGAGCTGTTTTTT. Protein: CASSSQGQNTGELFF. The full variable domain, its missing parts supplied by reference TRBV5-1 and TRBJ2-2, is KAGVTQTPRYLIKTRGQQVTLSCSPISGHRSVSWYQQTPGQGLQFLFEYFSETQRNKGNFPGRFSGRQFSNSRSEMNVSTLELGDSALYLCASSSQGQNTGELFFGEGSRLTVL.

The CDR3 spells CASSPSPRTQNTEAFF. For the CDR3, the DNA is TGTGCCAGCTCACCATCCCCTCGGACCCAAAACACTGAAGCTTTCTTT. The genes are TRBV18 and TRBJ1-1, with no clear D. With 2 bases removed from V and 2 bases from J, the gap between germline ends came to 15 bases. This CDR3 has 16 residues. CDR1 and CDR2 from the germline V gene are KGHSH and LQKENI. The complete variable domain, with remaining parts taken from reference TRBV18 and TRBJ1-1, reads NAGVMQNPRHLVRRRGQEARLRCSPMKGHSHVYWYRQLPEEGLKFMVYLQKENIIDESGMPKERFSAEFPKEGPSILRIQQVVRGDSAAYFCASSPSPRTQNTEAFFGQGTRLTVV.

This clonotype came up a few times. V usage is TRBV6-1 and J usage is TRBJ2-3, with no clear D. Germline V CDR1 and CDR2: MNHNS, SASEGT. The CDR3 spans 14 residues. Trimming took 6 bases from V and 3 from J, leaving 13 bases between them. CDR3 amino acids: CASSPSARTDTQYF. CDR3 DNA: TGTGCCAGCAGCCCATCCGCCCGGACAGATACGCAGTATTTT.

The genes are TRBV4-1 and TRBJ2-5; D unresolved. This CDR3 has 15 amino acids. CDR1 and CDR2 from the germline V gene are MGHRA and YSYEKL. The germline V and J ends were trimmed by 0 bases and 4 bases, with 12 bases remaining between them. CDR3 DNA: TGCGCCAGCAGCCAAGATCTGACTTGGGGAGAGACCCAGTACTTC. Protein product: CASSQDLTWGETQYF.

The table lists this clonotype with many counts. The chain has TRBV28 and TRBJ2-1, with TRBD2 identical over 9 bases. CDR1 is MDHEN, CDR2 SYDVKM, per germline. The CDR3 has 16 residues. The CDR3 loop reads CVAEGGRALGYNEQFF. CDR3 sequence (DNA): TGTGTCGCGGAGGGCGGGAGGGCCCTCGGCTACAATGAGCAGTTCTTC.

This clonotype was observed many times. This chain joins TRBV20-1 and TRBJ2-1; TRBD2 agrees at 9 bases. Germline loops: CDR1 DFQATT, CDR2 SNEGSKA (reference sequence). The CDR3 sequence is 15 residues long. V shed 3 bases and J 5 bases; nucleotides not matched to a gene: 8. CDR3 DNA: TGCAGTGCTAGTGTCAGGACTAGCGCTCACAATGAGCAGTTCTTC. As protein: CSASVRTSAHNEQFF.

This clonotype has at least ten counts. This chain joins TRBV28 and TRBJ2-6; D is possibly TRBD2 (5 bases). The germline V gene encodes CDR1 MDHEN and CDR2 SYDVKM. The V and J ends lost 3 bases and 3 bases respectively, with 9 bases between them. This CDR3 spans 15 amino acids. The CDR3 nucleotides are TGTGCCAGCAGTTTTGGAGGCTATGGGGCCAACGTCCTGACTTTC. It translates to CASSFGGYGANVLTF.

This clonotype was detected only a few times. This chain links TRBV12-3 or TRBV12-4 with TRBJ2-1; tentative D call: TRBD2 (5 bases). This CDR3 contains 14 residues. Trimming left V 1 base short and J 6 bases short, with 10 bases between. The CDR3 DNA follows: TGTGCCAGCAGTTTAGAATATCGGGGCAATGAGCAGTTCTTC. Its protein is CASSLEYRGNEQFF.

This clonotype showed up many times. The J gene is TRBJ2-7, the V gene TRBV27, with TRBD2 as a possible D gene (6 bases). The germline CDR1 and CDR2 sequences are MNHEY and SMNVEV (reference sequence). Trimming cost V 4 bases and J 6 bases, with 10 bases left between them. The CDR3 sequence is 12 residues long. The CDR3 reads CASSSRRGEQYF. In DNA form, the CDR3 reads TGTGCCAGCAGTTCTCGGAGGGGCGAGCAGTACTTC.

Many counts were recorded for this clonotype. This chain uses TRBV6-1 with TRBJ1-1; 7 bases agree with TRBD1. Per the germline V gene, CDR1 is MNHNS and CDR2 is SASEGT. The CDR3 loop spans 15 amino acids. After removal of 2 bases from V and 11 bases from J, the junction contained 14 bases not matched to a gene. This CDR3 is CASSETPNVEGAAFF. CDR3 coding DNA: TGTGCCAGCAGTGAAACCCCCAATGTGGAGGGGGCCGCTTTCTTT.

This clonotype showed up many times. The V call is TRBV7-8, the J call TRBJ2-7, with unresolved D. Per the germline V gene, CDR1 is SGHVS and CDR2 is FQNEAQ. The CDR3 spans 15 residues. The germline V and J ends were trimmed by 5 bases and 3 bases, with 17 bases remaining between them. The CDR3 region is CASSPGPGGYYEQYF. CDR3 sequence (DNA): TGTGCCAGCAGCCCCGGCCCGGGTGGGTACTACGAGCAGTACTTC. The whole variable domain, remainder taken from reference TRBV7-8 and TRBJ2-7, is GAGVSQSPRYKVAKRGQDVALRCDPISGHVSLFWYQQALGQGPEFLTYFQNEAQLDKSGLPSDRFFAERPEGSVSTLKIQRTQQEDSAVYLCASSPGPGGYYEQYFGPGTRLTVT.

This clonotype was detected only a few times. A much larger clone differs from this one at a single base, so this may be a read error. The rearrangement uses TRBV20-1 and TRBJ1-1; D is unclear. The ends were cut back, 2 bases at V and 3 bases at J, with 13 bases in the middle. The V gene's germline CDR1 is DFQATT and CDR2 SNEGSKA (reference sequence). CDR3 size: 14 residues. CDR3: CSARTGKEDTEAFF. As DNA, the CDR3 is TGCAGTGCTAGAACGGGGAAGGAAGACACTGAAGCTTTCTTT.

This chain links TRBV2 with TRBJ1-5; D not resolved. Trimming took off 8 bases at V and 4 bases at J, with 12 bases between the two ends. The length of the CDR3 is 13 residues. Germline V gives CDR1 SNHLY, CDR2 FYNNEI. The CDR3 here is CASSQPENQPQHF. CDR3 in DNA: TGTGCCAGCTCCCAGCCGGAAAATCAGCCCCAGCATTTT.

Many counts were recorded for this clonotype. The gene calls are TRBV6-1 and TRBJ2-3, with TRBD2 identical over 12 bases. The CDR3 spans 14 residues. Trimming removed 5 bases from V and 9 bases from J; junction bases left unmatched: 6. The germline gives CDR1 MNHNS, CDR2 SASEGT. CDR3 DNA: TGTGCCAGCAGTTCCTCTAGCGGGGGGGCCACGCAGTATTTT. It translates to CASSSSSGGATQYF.